This T cell receptor (beta chain) was sequenced during a study of T-cell memory formation after mild COVID-19. Study-wide findings and caveats: There was a balanced CD4/CD8 profile in clones contracting day 15 to 85, and later expanders leaned CD4+.

The V end was cut by 5 bases, the J end by 1 base, with 10 bases between. Looked up from germline, CDR1 is SGHTA and CDR2 is FQGTGA. The length of the CDR3 is 14 residues. Via MiXCR, TCRdb re-called the 5' RACE reads, giving one row per CDR3 protein. The sample yields 58,000 or so distinct CDR3 sequences, approximately 30% seen once. A remark on this clonotype: What it binds is unknown.

Sequenced input: PBMCs or a T cell subset sorted from them (not recorded which). The gene calls are TRBV7-3 and TRBJ2-3; the D is unclear. The clonotype comes from a man between 18 and 35 years old who had mild COVID-19 (a few samples of this study predate the infection). Cell type and time point are not known. The CDR3 DNA sequence: TGTGCCAGCAGCCTGATTGGGGGCACAGATACGCAGTATTTT. Translated, it gives CASSLIGGTDTQYF.